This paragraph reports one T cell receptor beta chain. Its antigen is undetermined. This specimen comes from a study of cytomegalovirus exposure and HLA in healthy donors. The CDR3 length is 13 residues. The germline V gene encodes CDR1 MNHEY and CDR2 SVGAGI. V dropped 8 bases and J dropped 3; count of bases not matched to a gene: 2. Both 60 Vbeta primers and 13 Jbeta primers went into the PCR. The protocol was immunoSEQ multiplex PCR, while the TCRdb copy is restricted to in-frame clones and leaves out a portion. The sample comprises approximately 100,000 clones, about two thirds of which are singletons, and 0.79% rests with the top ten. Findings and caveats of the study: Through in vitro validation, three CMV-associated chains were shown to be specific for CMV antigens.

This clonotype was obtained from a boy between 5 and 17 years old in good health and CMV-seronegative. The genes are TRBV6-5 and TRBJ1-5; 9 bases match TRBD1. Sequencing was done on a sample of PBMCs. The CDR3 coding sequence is TGTGCCAGCCGACAGGGGGACAATCAGCCCCAGCATTTT. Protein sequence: CASRQGDNQPQHF.